This T cell receptor beta chain was found in a study of patients and donors after allogeneic stem cell transplantation. Trimming at V came to 0 bases and at J to 2 bases, leaving 6 bases not matched to a gene. CDR3 length equals 17 residues. CDR1 is MNHEY and CDR2 is SMNVEV in the germline V gene (reference sequence). TCRdb redid the calling of the RT-PCR reads with MiXCR, one entry per CDR3 protein. The repertoire holds some 160,000 distinct CDR3 sequences, with roughly 22% as singletons. The sequenced sample consisted of blood, either unsorted or a sorted T cell fraction (not recorded which). The rearrangement joins TRBV27 to TRBJ2-7; 11 nucleotides line up with TRBD1. This receptor was identified in a human donor who was either an allogeneic HSCT recipient or a stem cell or donor lymphocyte infusion donor (not recorded which). It is not recorded whose cells these are; they may come from a transplant donor. The CDR3 sequence is CASSLSLGQGETYEQYF. CDR3 DNA: TGTGCCAGCAGTTTATCCCTGGGACAGGGGGAAACCTACGAGCAGTACTTC.